The next 10 T cell receptor beta chains were all read from a single sample in a study of blood T cell repertoires in COVID-19. Sequencing used immunoSEQ multiplex PCR; TCRdb keeps in-frame clones, though not all of them. This sample yields a few hundred thousand clones, of which over 75% are seen a single time; 3.5% to 4.5% belongs to the top ten. Sequencing was performed on peripheral blood. The receptor set was obtained from a woman in her forties or fifties with active or convalescent COVID-19.

This clone was detected once. The chain has TRBV4-1 and TRBJ1-3; D remains ambiguous. V gave up 0 bases and J gave up 1 base, with 10 bases separating them. CDR3 length: 16 amino acids. Germline CDR1 MGHRA, CDR2 YSYEKL. DNA for the CDR3: TGCGCCAGCAGCCAAGACAGGAGGAGTTCTGGAAACACCATATATTTT. Encoded protein: CASSQDRRSSGNTIYF.

In its sample, this clone was seen once. One end of the junction fails to match germline, which may point to a read error. The V and J genes are TRBV4-1 and TRBJ1-1, with 10 bases fitting TRBD1. The CDR3 loop spans 16 amino acids. Germline V gene sequence: CDR1 MGHRA, CDR2 YSYEKL. The CDR3 DNA follows: TGCGTCAGCAGGCCCGGACAGGGGGTTCGCGACACTGAAGCTTTCTTT. Residues: CVSRPGQGVRDTEAFF.

This clone was seen only once. This chain links TRBV9 with TRBJ2-2; a weak D match, TRBD1 (6 bases). V dropped 3 bases and J dropped 0 bases, with 12 bases sitting between them. The length of the CDR3 is 16 residues. The V gene's germline CDR1 is SGDLS and CDR2 YYNGEE. The CDR3 region is CASSGIRGANTGELFF. Written as DNA, the CDR3 is TGTGCCAGCAGCGGTATCAGGGGAGCGAACACCGGGGAGCTGTTTTTT.

The chain couples TRBV4-1 to TRBJ2-7, with D possibly being TRBD2 (6 bases). Germline loops: CDR1 MGHRA, CDR2 YSYEKL. The CDR3 is made up of 16 amino acids. V was trimmed by 0 bases and J by 1 base, leaving 13 bases between them. The CDR3 reads CASSQEGGTRSYEQYF. The CDR3 bases are TGCGCCAGCAGCCAAGAAGGCGGGACTCGGTCCTACGAGCAGTACTTC.

V is TRBV5-1 and J is TRBJ1-6; D is uncertain. This CDR3 region has 14 residues. CDR1 is SGHRS and CDR2 is YFSETQ in the germline V gene. The germline V and J ends were trimmed by 5 bases and 8 bases, with 14 bases remaining between them. The CDR3 DNA reads as TGCGCCAGCAGGCCCTGGACTTCGGATTCACCCCTCCACTTT. Its protein is CASRPWTSDSPLHF.

For the CDR3, the DNA is TGTGCCAGCAGTGAACCCGGACAGGGAAGTGGCTACACCTTC. Its translation is CASSEPGQGSGYTF. The chain joins TRBV25-1 to TRBJ1-2; 8 nucleotides line up with TRBD1. V lost 2 bases and J lost 7; bases outside the gene matches: 6. CDR3 size: 14 residues. Germline V gene data show CDR1 as MGHDK and CDR2 as SYGVNS.

The chain employs TRBV27 and TRBJ2-2; tentative D call: TRBD1 (6 bases). The CDR3 is 15 residues long. The V end lost 5 bases, the J end lost 0 bases, and 10 bases lay between the germline ends. Germline values: CDR1 MNHEY, CDR2 SMNVEV (reference sequence). The chain's CDR3 is CASSTGTTNTGELFF. The CDR3, as DNA: TGTGCCAGCAGTACCGGGACAACGAACACCGGGGAGCTGTTTTTT.

This clone appeared once. This rearrangement joins TRBV6-6 to TRBJ1-2; TRBD1 matches at 7 bases. This CDR3 comprises 13 residues. Germline V lookup: CDR1 MNHNY, CDR2 SVGAGI (reference sequence). V shed 6 bases, J shed 4 bases, and the junction held 5 bases outside the gene matches. The CDR3: CASRQGGGYGYTF. For the CDR3, the DNA is TGTGCCAGCAGGCAAGGGGGCGGCTATGGCTACACCTTC.

The V and J genes are TRBV6-4 and TRBJ2-7, with D possibly being TRBD2 (6 bases). V was cut by 0 bases and J by 12 bases, with 12 bases left in between. The germline V gene encodes CDR1 MRHNA and CDR2 SNTAGT. The length of the CDR3 is 12 residues. CDR3 coding DNA: TGTGCCAGCAGTGACTCTGGAGGGAGGTTGTACTTC. Amino acids: CASSDSGGRLYF.

The chain carries TRBV5-5 and TRBJ1-4; tentatively, D is TRBD1 (6 bases). Trimming cost V 1 base and J 5 bases, with 9 bases left between them. The length of the CDR3 is 14 residues. CDR1 SGHKS and CDR2 YYEKEE come from the germline V gene (reference sequence). The CDR3 is CASSLWGPNEKLFF. Here the CDR3 DNA reads TGTGCCAGCAGCTTGTGGGGGCCGAATGAAAAACTGTTTTTT.